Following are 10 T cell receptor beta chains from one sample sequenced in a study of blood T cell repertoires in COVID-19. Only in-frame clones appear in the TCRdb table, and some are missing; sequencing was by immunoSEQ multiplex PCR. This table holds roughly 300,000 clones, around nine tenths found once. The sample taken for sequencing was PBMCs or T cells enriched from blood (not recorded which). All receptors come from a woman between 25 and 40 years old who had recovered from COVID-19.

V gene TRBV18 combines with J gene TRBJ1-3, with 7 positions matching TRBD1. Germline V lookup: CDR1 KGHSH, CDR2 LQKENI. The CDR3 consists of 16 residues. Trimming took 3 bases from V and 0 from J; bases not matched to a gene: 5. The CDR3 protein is CASSPTGPNSGNTIYF. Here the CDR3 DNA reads TGTGCCAGCTCACCGACAGGGCCCAACTCTGGAAACACCATATATTTT.

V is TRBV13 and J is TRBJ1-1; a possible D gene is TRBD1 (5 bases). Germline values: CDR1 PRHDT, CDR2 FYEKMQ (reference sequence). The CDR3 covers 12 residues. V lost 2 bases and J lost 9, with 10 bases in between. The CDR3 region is CASSLFRQKAFF. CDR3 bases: TGTGCCAGCAGCTTATTTCGACAGAAAGCTTTCTTT.

CDR3 in DNA: TGTGCCAGCAGCAGAGACAGGGGGGAAACTGAAGCTTTCTTT. Its translation: CASSRDRGETEAFF. V usage is TRBV7-2 and J usage is TRBJ1-1, with TRBD1 matching 9 bases. The trim removed 5 bases at V and 5 bases at J, leaving 6 bases unmatched. Germline lookup yields CDR1 SGHTA and CDR2 FQGNSA. This CDR3 contains 14 residues.

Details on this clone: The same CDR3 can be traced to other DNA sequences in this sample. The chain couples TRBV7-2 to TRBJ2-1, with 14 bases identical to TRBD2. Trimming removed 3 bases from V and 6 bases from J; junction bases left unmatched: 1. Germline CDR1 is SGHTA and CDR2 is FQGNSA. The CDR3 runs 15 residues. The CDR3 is CASSLGLAGVNEQFF. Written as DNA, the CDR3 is TGTGCCAGCAGCTTGGGACTAGCGGGAGTCAATGAGCAGTTCTTC.

The CDR3 reads CASSRTQATYEQYF. The CDR3 bases are TGTGCCAGTAGTAGGACACAGGCCACCTACGAGCAGTACTTC. The V gene is TRBV19, the J gene TRBJ2-7, with D perhaps TRBD1 (5 bases). Trimming cost V 4 bases and J 2 bases, with 12 bases left between them. This CDR3 is 14 amino acids long. CDR1 is LNHDA, CDR2 SQIVND, per germline (reference sequence).

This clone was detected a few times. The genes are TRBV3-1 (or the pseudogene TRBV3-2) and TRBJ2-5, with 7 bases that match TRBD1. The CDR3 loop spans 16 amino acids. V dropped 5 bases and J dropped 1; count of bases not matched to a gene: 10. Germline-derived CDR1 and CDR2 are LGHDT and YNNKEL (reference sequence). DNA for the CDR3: TGTGCCAGCAGCACACCCCCGGGGACAGCCCAAGAGACCCAGTACTTC. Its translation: CASSTPPGTAQETQYF.

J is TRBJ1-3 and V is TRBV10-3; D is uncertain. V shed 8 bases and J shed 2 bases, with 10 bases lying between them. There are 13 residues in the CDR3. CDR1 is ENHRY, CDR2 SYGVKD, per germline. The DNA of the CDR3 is TGTGCCATCGTGGACTCGGCTGGAAACACCATATATTTT. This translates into CAIVDSAGNTIYF.

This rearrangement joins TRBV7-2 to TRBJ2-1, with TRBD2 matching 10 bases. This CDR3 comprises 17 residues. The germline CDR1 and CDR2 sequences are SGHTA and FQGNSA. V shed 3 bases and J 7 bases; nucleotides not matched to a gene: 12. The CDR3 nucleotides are TGTGCCAGCAGCTTCGTTCTAGCGGGAGCGAGCGGGAATGAGCAGTTCTTC. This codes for CASSFVLAGASGNEQFF.

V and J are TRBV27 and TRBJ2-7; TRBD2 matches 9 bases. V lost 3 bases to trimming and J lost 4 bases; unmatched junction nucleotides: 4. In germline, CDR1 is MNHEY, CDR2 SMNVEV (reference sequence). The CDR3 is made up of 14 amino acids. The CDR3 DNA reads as TGTGCCAGCAGTTTTGGCGGGAGGGAGTACGAGCAGTACTTC. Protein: CASSFGGREYEQYF.

The CDR3 loop is CASSEYGQGATNEQFF. The DNA of the CDR3 is TGTGCCAGCAGTGAGTACGGACAGGGGGCTACCAATGAGCAGTTCTTC. V is TRBV6-4 and J is TRBJ2-1; 11 bases match TRBD1. V gave up 3 bases and J gave up 6 bases; unmatched junction bases: 7. CDR1 and CDR2 (germline): MRHNA, SNTAGT. The CDR3 sequence is 16 residues long.